This T cell receptor (beta chain) was found in a study of early T cells in non-severe SARS-CoV-2 infection. Germline V gives CDR1 MGHDK, CDR2 SYGVNS. The V gene lost 1 base and the J gene lost 4 bases, with 10 bases spanning the gap. This CDR3 comprises 14 residues. TCRdb re-analysed the 5' RACE reads in MiXCR, keeping a single row per CDR3 protein. The sample lists roughly 66,000 distinct CDR3 sequences; approximately 9.2% were seen once. This chain joins TRBV25-1 and TRBJ2-5; no clear D. This sequence was found in an adult who was a healthcare worker with PCR-confirmed SARS-CoV-2 infection or an uninfected control (not recorded which). Sequenced material: whole blood. The chain's CDR3 is CASSESLAVETQYF. DNA of the CDR3: TGTGCCAGCAGTGAATCCCTGGCCGTAGAGACCCAGTACTTC. The whole variable domain, remainder taken from reference TRBV25-1 and TRBJ2-5, is EADIYQTPRYLVIGTGKKITLECSQTMGHDKMYWYQQDPGMELHLIHYSYGVNSTEKGDLSSESTVSRIRTEHFPLTLESARPSHTSQYLCASSESLAVETQYFGPGTRLLVL.